The present entry profiles one T cell receptor beta chain with its context. The data belong to a study of T-cell memory formation after mild COVID-19. Germline CDR1 reads SEHNR; CDR2 reads FQNEAQ (reference sequence). V was cut by 2 bases and J by 4 bases, with 14 bases left in between. This CDR3 spans 15 amino acids. TCRdb fed the 5' RACE reads into MiXCR, producing one record per CDR3 protein. This table has fewer than 350,000 distinct CDR3 sequences, 13% to 15% appearing once. This clonotype was obtained from a man between 18 and 35 years old who had mild COVID-19 (a few samples of this study predate the infection). Cell type and time point are not known. The sequenced sample consisted of PBMCs or a T cell subset sorted from them (not recorded which). The chain has TRBV7-9 and TRBJ1-1, with D possibly being TRBD1 (5 bases). Here the CDR3 reads CASSLRTNGATEAFF. The CDR3 DNA sequence: TGTGCCAGCAGCTTAAGAACGAATGGGGCCACTGAAGCTTTCTTT.